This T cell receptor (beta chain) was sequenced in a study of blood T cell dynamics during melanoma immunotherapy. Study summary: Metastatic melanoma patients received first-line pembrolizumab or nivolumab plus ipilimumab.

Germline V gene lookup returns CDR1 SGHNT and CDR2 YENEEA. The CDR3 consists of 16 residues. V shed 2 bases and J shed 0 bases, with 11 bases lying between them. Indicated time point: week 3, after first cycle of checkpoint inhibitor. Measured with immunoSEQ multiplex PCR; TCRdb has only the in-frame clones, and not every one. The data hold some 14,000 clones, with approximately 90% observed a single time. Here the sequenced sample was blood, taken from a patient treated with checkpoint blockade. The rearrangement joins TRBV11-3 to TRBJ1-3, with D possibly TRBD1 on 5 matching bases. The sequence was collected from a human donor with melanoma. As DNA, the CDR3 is TGTGCCAGCAGCTTAACGACAGCCCGCTCTGGAAACACCATATATTTT. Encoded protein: CASSLTTARSGNTIYF. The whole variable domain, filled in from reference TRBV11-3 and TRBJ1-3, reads EAGVVQSPRYKIIEKKQPVAFWCNPISGHNTLYWYLQNLGQGPELLIRYENEEAVDDSQLPKDRFSAERLKGVDSTLKIQPAELGDSAVYLCASSLTTARSGNTIYFGEGSWLTVV.